The 14 T cell receptor beta chains presented below share a single source sample, sequenced in a study of T cells in Graves' hyperthyroidism and ophthalmopathy. Amplified TCR beta CDR3 regions derived from RNA transcripts. HTBI primers were employed in a first-round RT-PCR of the TCR CDR3. TCRdb fed the multiplex PCR reads into MiXCR, producing one record per CDR3 protein. The sample includes about 570,000 distinct CDR3 sequences, 35% to 55% of them seen just once. Sequenced sample: peripheral blood or thyroid tissue (not recorded which). The receptors come from an adult woman with Graves' disease, either hyperthyroidism or ophthalmopathy (not recorded which).

About this clonotype: Mismatch with germline at one junction end may stem from a read error. The chain joins TRBV12-3 or TRBV12-4 to TRBJ1-3; no definite D call. This CDR3 is built from 15 residues. Here the CDR3 reads CANSFGWSSGNTIYF. In nucleotides, the CDR3 is TGTGCCAACAGTTTTGGTTGGAGCTCTGGAAACACCATATATTTT.

V gene TRBV6-1 combines with J gene TRBJ1-5; D gene ambiguous. The CDR3 is 13 amino acids. Germline V gene lookup returns CDR1 MNHNS and CDR2 SASEGT. The ends were cut back, 5 bases at V and 6 bases at J, with 11 bases in the middle. CDR3 nucleotide sequence: TGTGCCAGCAGTCTCTGGGGTAGTCAGCCCCAGCATTTT. As protein: CASSLWGSQPQHF.

This clonotype was observed at least ten times. CDR3 sequence (DNA): TGCGCCAGCAGCTTGACAGCGGGGAATTCACCCCTCCACTTT. Encoded protein: CASSLTAGNSPLHF. The chain links TRBV5-1 to TRBJ1-6, with D uncertain. Germline-derived CDR1 and CDR2 are SGHRS and YFSETQ. The CDR3 has 14 amino acids. V lost 1 base and J 7 bases, leaving 9 bases between the germline ends.

The rearrangement links TRBV29-1 to TRBJ2-5; D not resolved. This CDR3 region has 11 residues. Germline V gene sequence: CDR1 SQVTM, CDR2 ANQGSEA. V lost 5 bases to trimming and J lost 2 bases, with 6 bases between them. The CDR3 reads CSVNQQETQYF. The CDR3 DNA sequence: TGCAGCGTTAACCAGCAAGAGACCCAGTACTTC.

This clonotype has ten or more counts. The chain uses TRBV7-6 and TRBJ2-7; 12 bases agree with TRBD1. Germline CDR1 reads SGHVS; CDR2 reads FNYEAQ. With V trimmed by 2 bases and J by 9 bases, 8 bases remained unmatched. The CDR3 is 15 residues long. The CDR3 reads CASSLPPGQGALQYF. The CDR3 nucleotides are TGTGCCAGCAGCTTACCCCCGGGACAGGGGGCTCTGCAGTACTTC.

V gene TRBV29-1 combines with J gene TRBJ2-5, with 9 bases that match TRBD2. The V segment lost 7 bases and the J segment 5 bases; nucleotides outside the gene matches: 5. Germline assignment: CDR1 SQVTM and CDR2 ANQGSEA. This CDR3 contains 12 residues. CDR3: CSAAGGSETQYF. Here the CDR3 DNA reads TGCAGCGCCGCGGGAGGGTCGGAGACCCAGTACTTC. The whole variable domain, filled in from reference TRBV29-1 and TRBJ2-5, reads SAVISQKPSRDICQRGTSLTIQCQVDSQVTMMFWYRQQPGQSLTLIATANQGSEATYESGFVIDKFPISRPNLTFSTLTVSNMSPEDSSIYLCSAAGGSETQYFGPGTRLLVL.

The CDR3 loop reads CAIKSTGGRQPQHF. CDR3 DNA sequence: TGTGCCATCAAATCAACAGGGGGCAGGCAGCCCCAGCATTTT. This rearrangement joins TRBV10-3 to TRBJ1-5; 9 positions agree with TRBD1. The CDR3 length is 14 residues. V lost 7 bases to trimming and J lost 7 bases; unmatched junction nucleotides: 8. The V gene's germline CDR1 is ENHRY and CDR2 SYGVKD.

This clonotype was observed a handful of times. The chain recombines TRBV7-9 with TRBJ2-5; TRBD1 is a possible D gene (5 bases). The closer fit of TRBJ2-7 to the DNA end suggests the J call may be wrong. The length of the CDR3 is 14 residues. Germline V CDR1 and CDR2: SEHNR, FQNEAQ (reference sequence). The CDR3 here is CASSPDSLSYEQYF. DNA of the CDR3: TGTGCCAGCAGTCCTGACAGTCTTTCGTACGAGCAGTACTTC.

The chain links TRBV5-1 to TRBJ1-2; 8 nucleotides agree with TRBD1. Germline loops: CDR1 SGHRS, CDR2 YFSETQ. With V trimmed by 5 bases and J by 2 bases, 5 bases remained unmatched. The CDR3 runs to 14 residues. CDR3 nucleotide sequence: TGCGCCAGCAGTTCACAGGGGGGAAACTATGGCTACACCTTC. It yields the protein CASSSQGGNYGYTF. Filled out from reference TRBV5-1 and TRBJ1-2, the complete variable domain reads KAGVTQTPRYLIKTRGQQVTLSCSPISGHRSVSWYQQTPGQGLQFLFEYFSETQRNKGNFPGRFSGRQFSNSRSEMNVSTLELGDSALYLCASSSQGGNYGYTFGSGTRLTVV.

V is TRBV6-2 or TRBV6-3 and J is TRBJ2-2; D unclear. The CDR3 contains 14 residues. Germline V gene data show CDR1 as MNHEY and CDR2 as SVGEGT. V lost 2 bases to trimming and J lost 5 bases, with 9 bases between them. CDR3 in amino acids: CASSYNRRTGELFF. The CDR3 nucleotides read TGTGCCAGCAGTTACAACCGCAGGACCGGGGAGCTGTTTTTT.

The V gene is TRBV2, the J gene TRBJ2-7; tentatively, D is TRBD1 or TRBD2 (5 bases each). The CDR3 sequence is 15 residues long. The V end lost 5 bases, the J end lost 2 bases, and 16 bases lay between the germline ends. Germline V gene sequence: CDR1 SNHLY, CDR2 FYNNEI. The CDR3 reads CASSRTGTVTYEQYF. The CDR3, as DNA: TGTGCCAGCAGTAGAACCGGGACGGTGACCTACGAGCAGTACTTC.

This clonotype was seen many times. The chain uses TRBV20-1 and TRBJ1-1; 9 bases line up with TRBD1. Trimming at V came to 5 bases and at J to 1 base, leaving 5 bases not matched to a gene. Germline loops: CDR1 DFQATT, CDR2 SNEGSKA (reference sequence). The CDR3 has 14 residues. The CDR3 sequence is CSAPRTGENTEAFF. CDR3 in DNA: TGCAGTGCTCCGCGGACAGGGGAGAACACTGAAGCTTTCTTT.

The V call is TRBV2, the J call TRBJ1-5; D perhaps matches TRBD1 (5 bases). V lost 4 bases to trimming and J lost 5 bases, with 18 bases between them. The germline V gene has CDR1 SNHLY and CDR2 FYNNEI. There are 16 residues in the CDR3. CDR3 in amino acids: CASSGGTQNAYQPQHF. For the CDR3, the DNA is TGTGCCAGCAGTGGTGGGACTCAGAACGCTTATCAGCCCCAGCATTTT.

In its sample, this clonotype was seen a few times. This chain uses TRBV18 with TRBJ1-4; TRBD1 might be the D (5 bases). CDR1 and CDR2 (germline): KGHSH, LQKENI. CDR3 size: 13 residues. The V end lost 0 bases, the J end lost 14 bases, and 13 bases lay between the germline ends. In nucleotides, the CDR3 is TGTGCCAGCTCACCACCGTGGCAGCGGGGCCTGTTTTTT. Encoded protein: CASSPPWQRGLFF.